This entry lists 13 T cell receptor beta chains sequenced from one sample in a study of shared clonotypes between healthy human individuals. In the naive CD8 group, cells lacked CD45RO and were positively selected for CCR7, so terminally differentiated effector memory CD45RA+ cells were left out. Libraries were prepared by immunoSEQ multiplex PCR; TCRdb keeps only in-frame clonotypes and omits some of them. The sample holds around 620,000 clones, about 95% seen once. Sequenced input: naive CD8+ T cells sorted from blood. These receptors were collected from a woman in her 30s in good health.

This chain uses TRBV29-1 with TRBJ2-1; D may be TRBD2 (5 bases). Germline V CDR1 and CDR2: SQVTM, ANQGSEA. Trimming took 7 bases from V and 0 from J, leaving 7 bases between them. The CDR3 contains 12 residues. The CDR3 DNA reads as TGCAGCGGCCGGGACTCCTACAATGAGCAGTTCTTC. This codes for CSGRDSYNEQFF.

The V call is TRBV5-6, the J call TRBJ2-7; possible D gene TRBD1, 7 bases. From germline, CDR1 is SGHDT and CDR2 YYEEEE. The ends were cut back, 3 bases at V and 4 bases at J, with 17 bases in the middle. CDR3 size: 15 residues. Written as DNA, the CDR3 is TGTGCCAGCAGCTGGAGGGACAGCGAGGATTACGAGCAGTACTTC. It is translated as CASSWRDSEDYEQYF. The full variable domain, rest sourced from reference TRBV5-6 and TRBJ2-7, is DAGVTQSPTHLIKTRGQQVTLRCSPKSGHDTVSWYQQALGQGPQFIFQYYEEEERQRGNFPDRFSGHQFPNYSSELNVNALLLGDSALYLCASSWRDSEDYEQYFGPGTRLTVT.

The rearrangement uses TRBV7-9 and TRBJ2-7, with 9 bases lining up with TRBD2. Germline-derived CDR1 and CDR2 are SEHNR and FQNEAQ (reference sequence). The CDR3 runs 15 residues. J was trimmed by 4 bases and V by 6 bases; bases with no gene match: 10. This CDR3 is CASSHTGTSRYEQYF. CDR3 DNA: TGTGCCAGCAGTCACACCGGGACTAGCCGTTACGAGCAGTACTTC.

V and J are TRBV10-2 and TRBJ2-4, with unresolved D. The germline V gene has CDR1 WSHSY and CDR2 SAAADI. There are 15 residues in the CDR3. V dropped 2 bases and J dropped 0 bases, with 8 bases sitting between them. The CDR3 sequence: CASSESSVAKNIQYF. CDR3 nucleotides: TGCGCCAGCAGTGAGAGCAGCGTAGCCAAAAACATTCAGTACTTC.

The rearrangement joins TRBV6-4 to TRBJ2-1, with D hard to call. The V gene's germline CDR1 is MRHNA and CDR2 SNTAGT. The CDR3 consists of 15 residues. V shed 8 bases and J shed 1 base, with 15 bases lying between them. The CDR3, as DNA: TGTGCCAGCCCCGACGTCACGTGTTCCTACAATGAGCAGTTCTTC. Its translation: CASPDVTCSYNEQFF.

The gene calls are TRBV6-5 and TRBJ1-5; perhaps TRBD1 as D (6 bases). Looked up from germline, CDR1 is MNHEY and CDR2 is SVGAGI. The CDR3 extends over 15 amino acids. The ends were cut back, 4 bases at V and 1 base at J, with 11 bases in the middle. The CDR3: CASSSTGLSNQPQHF. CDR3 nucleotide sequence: TGTGCCAGCAGTTCAACAGGGCTAAGCAATCAGCCCCAGCATTTT.

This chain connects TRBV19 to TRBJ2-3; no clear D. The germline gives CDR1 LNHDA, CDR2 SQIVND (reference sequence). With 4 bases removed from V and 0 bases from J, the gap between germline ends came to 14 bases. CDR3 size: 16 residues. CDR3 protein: CASSTEFTSSTDTQYF. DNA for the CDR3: TGTGCCAGTAGTACCGAATTCACCTCTAGCACAGATACGCAGTATTTT.

The CDR3 nucleotides are TGTGCCAGTAGTATCTTATACGGTAGCAATCAGCCCCAGCATTTT. Its protein is CASSILYGSNQPQHF. The chain has TRBV19 and TRBJ1-5, with D unresolved. With 3 bases removed from V and 0 bases from J, the gap between germline ends came to 9 bases. Germline V lookup: CDR1 LNHDA, CDR2 SQIVND (reference sequence). The CDR3 sequence is 15 residues long.

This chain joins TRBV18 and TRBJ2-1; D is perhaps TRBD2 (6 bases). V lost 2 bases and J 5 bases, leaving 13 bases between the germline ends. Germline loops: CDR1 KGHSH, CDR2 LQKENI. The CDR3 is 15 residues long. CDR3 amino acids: CASSPSRVADNEQFF. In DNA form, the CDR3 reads TGTGCCAGCTCACCATCGCGGGTAGCGGACAATGAGCAGTTCTTC.

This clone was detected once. This CDR3 is CASFQGREQFF. CDR3 DNA: TGCGCCAGCTTCCAGGGGCGTGAGCAGTTCTTC. The chain combines TRBV4-3 with TRBJ2-1; tentative D call: TRBD1 (6 bases). In germline, CDR1 is LGHNA, CDR2 YSLEER. Trimming removed 8 bases from V and 9 bases from J, with 11 bases in between. CDR3 length equals 11 residues.

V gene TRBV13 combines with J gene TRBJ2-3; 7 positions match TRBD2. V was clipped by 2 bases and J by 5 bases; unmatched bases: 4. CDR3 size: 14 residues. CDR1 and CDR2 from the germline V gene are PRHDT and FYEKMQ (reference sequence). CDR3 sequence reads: CASSLWEGRDTQYF. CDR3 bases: TGTGCCAGCAGCTTATGGGAGGGGAGAGATACGCAGTATTTT. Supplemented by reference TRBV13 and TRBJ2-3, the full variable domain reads AAGVIQSPRHLIKEKRETATLKCYPIPRHDTVYWYQQGPGQDPQFLISFYEKMQSDKGSIPDRFSAQQFSDYHSELNMSSLELGDSALYFCASSLWEGRDTQYFGPGTRLTVL.

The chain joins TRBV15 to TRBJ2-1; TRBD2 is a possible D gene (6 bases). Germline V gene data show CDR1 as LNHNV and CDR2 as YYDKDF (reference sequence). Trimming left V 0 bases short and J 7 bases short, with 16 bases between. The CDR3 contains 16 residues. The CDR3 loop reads CATSRDHFGSINEQFF. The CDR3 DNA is TGTGCCACCAGCAGAGATCATTTCGGGAGTATAAATGAGCAGTTCTTC.

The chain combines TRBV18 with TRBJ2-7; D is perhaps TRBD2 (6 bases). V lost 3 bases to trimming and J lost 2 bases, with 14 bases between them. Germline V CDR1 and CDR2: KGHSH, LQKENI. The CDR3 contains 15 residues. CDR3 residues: CASSPLTGDPYEQYF. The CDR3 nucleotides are TGTGCCAGCTCACCCCTAACGGGGGATCCCTACGAGCAGTACTTC. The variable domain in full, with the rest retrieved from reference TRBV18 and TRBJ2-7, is NAGVMQNPRHLVRRRGQEARLRCSPMKGHSHVYWYRQLPEEGLKFMVYLQKENIIDESGMPKERFSAEFPKEGPSILRIQQVVRGDSAAYFCASSPLTGDPYEQYFGPGTRLTVT.